A selection of T cell receptor beta chains follows, all from one sample in a study of monozygotic twins with inflammatory bowel disease. TCRdb reprocessed the 5' RACE reads and keeps a single row for each CDR3 protein, giving no DNA. The sample totals about 380,000 distinct CDR3 sequences; its top ten clones hold just over 2.5%. The sequencing sample was made of blood. These receptors all come from a human donor with ulcerative colitis or Crohn's disease, or a healthy co-twin of an affected twin (not recorded which). Each CDR3 is given with its conserved first and last residue.

V,J,CDR3
TRBV6-1,TRBJ2-6,CASSPGRGSLSSGANVLTF
TRBV5-1,TRBJ2-7,CASSMGQVYSYEQYF
TRBV6-5,TRBJ1-3,CASSYSASHSGNTIYF
TRBV3-1,TRBJ2-7,CASSQEVTSSYEQYF
TRBV29-1,TRBJ2-3,CSVDQGAYRDTQYF
TRBV18,TRBJ1-5,CANSPSGQFSNQPQHF
TRBV5-1,TRBJ2-7,CASSTQLAGSYEQYF
TRBV6-1,TRBJ2-2,CASKGTAGDLPNTGELFF
TRBV20-1,TRBJ2-7,CSALAGDTYEQYF
TRBV11-1,TRBJ2-7,CASSPRDRGIHEQYF
TRBV6-5,TRBJ2-1,CASSYSWTGYYNEQFF
TRBV18,TRBJ2-3,CASSPAGGGTDTQYF
TRBV6-2/TRBV6-3,TRBJ2-5,CASSFSKETQYF
TRBV2,TRBJ2-1,CASSEFSGQGYNEQFF
TRBV7-9,TRBJ2-7,CASSLEGREYEQYF
TRBV20-1,TRBJ2-4,CSAKRGAGNIQYF
TRBV6-1,TRBJ2-7,CASRLGLATYEQYF
TRBV14,TRBJ2-7,CASSQAWPPYEQYF
TRBV5-1,TRBJ2-7,CASSSQTWYDYEQYF
TRBV9,TRBJ1-2,CASSVRGTGGFGYGYTF